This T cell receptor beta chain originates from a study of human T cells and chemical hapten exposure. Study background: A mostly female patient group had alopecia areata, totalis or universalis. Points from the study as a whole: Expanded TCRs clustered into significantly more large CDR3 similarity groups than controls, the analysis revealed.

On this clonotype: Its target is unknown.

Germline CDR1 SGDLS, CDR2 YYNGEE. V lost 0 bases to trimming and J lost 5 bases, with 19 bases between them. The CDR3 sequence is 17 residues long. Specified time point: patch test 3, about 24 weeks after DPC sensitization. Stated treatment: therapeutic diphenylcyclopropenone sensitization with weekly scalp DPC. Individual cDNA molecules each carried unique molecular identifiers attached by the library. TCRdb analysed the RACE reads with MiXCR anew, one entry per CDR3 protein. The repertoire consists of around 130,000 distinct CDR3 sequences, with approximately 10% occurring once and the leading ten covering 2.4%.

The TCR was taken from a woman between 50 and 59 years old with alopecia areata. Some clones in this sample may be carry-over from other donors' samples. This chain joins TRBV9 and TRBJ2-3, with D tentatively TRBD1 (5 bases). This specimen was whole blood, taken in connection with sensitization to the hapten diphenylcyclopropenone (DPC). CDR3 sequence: CASSVEGFGRRRDTQYF. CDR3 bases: TGTGCCAGCAGCGTAGAGGGGTTCGGCAGAAGGAGAGATACGCAGTATTTT.